This T cell receptor (beta chain) was sequenced for a study of T cells expressing NK-cell markers. Background on the study: Seven of the eight sequenced donors were HCMV-seropositive; one was seronegative. General study findings and limits: Top CD8+ clonotypes included the dominant CD3+CD56+NKG2C+ clonotypes in five to seven donors. These clonotypes, the leaders elsewhere, also led the CD3+CD56-NKG2C+ fraction in a few donors.

The CDR3 is 15 amino acids. Germline CDR1 KGHDR, CDR2 SFDVKD. TCR beta cDNA was generated via 5'RACE template switching incorporating UMIs. For each CDR3 protein, TCRdb gives one entry from its re-call of the 5' RACE reads, without DNA. Recorded for this sample: about 160,000 distinct CDR3 sequences. Regarding this clonotype: Antigen specificity is unknown.

This clonotype was obtained from a woman between 18 and 70 years old in good health. The sequencing input was blood T cells: a sorted CD56 or NKG2C T cell subset, CD4+ or CD8+ T cells, or bulk PBMC T cells (not recorded which). The genes are TRBV24-1 and TRBJ2-1. CDR3: CATSGRRDSYNEQFF.